This T cell receptor beta chain stems from a study of CD8 T cells in ankylosing spondylitis. Generation of TCR beta libraries employed quantitative 5'-RACE incorporating molecular barcodes. Using its own MiXCR run on the 5' RACE reads, TCRdb lists one record per CDR3 protein. Here the sample spans 300,000 to 400,000 distinct CDR3 sequences, over 12% being singletons. In this sample, this clonotype turned up many times. Its antigen remains unidentified. Study-wide points: Apparently characteristic of ankylosing spondylitis blood was a TCR beta motif (fewer than 10 highly homologous variants).

Material: blood, either unsorted or a sorted T cell fraction (not recorded which). This TCR was sampled from a male donor with ankylosing spondylitis or in good health (not recorded which).

This CDR3 reads CASSSGLSGNTIYF. The CDR3 nucleotides read TGCGCCAGCAGCTCAGGACTCTCTGGAAACACCATATATTTT. The chain has TRBV5-1 and TRBJ1-3; D unclear. CDR3 length: 14 amino acids. Trimming removed 3 bases at V and 0 bases at J, with 7 bases between. CDR1 is SGHRS, CDR2 YFSETQ, per germline.